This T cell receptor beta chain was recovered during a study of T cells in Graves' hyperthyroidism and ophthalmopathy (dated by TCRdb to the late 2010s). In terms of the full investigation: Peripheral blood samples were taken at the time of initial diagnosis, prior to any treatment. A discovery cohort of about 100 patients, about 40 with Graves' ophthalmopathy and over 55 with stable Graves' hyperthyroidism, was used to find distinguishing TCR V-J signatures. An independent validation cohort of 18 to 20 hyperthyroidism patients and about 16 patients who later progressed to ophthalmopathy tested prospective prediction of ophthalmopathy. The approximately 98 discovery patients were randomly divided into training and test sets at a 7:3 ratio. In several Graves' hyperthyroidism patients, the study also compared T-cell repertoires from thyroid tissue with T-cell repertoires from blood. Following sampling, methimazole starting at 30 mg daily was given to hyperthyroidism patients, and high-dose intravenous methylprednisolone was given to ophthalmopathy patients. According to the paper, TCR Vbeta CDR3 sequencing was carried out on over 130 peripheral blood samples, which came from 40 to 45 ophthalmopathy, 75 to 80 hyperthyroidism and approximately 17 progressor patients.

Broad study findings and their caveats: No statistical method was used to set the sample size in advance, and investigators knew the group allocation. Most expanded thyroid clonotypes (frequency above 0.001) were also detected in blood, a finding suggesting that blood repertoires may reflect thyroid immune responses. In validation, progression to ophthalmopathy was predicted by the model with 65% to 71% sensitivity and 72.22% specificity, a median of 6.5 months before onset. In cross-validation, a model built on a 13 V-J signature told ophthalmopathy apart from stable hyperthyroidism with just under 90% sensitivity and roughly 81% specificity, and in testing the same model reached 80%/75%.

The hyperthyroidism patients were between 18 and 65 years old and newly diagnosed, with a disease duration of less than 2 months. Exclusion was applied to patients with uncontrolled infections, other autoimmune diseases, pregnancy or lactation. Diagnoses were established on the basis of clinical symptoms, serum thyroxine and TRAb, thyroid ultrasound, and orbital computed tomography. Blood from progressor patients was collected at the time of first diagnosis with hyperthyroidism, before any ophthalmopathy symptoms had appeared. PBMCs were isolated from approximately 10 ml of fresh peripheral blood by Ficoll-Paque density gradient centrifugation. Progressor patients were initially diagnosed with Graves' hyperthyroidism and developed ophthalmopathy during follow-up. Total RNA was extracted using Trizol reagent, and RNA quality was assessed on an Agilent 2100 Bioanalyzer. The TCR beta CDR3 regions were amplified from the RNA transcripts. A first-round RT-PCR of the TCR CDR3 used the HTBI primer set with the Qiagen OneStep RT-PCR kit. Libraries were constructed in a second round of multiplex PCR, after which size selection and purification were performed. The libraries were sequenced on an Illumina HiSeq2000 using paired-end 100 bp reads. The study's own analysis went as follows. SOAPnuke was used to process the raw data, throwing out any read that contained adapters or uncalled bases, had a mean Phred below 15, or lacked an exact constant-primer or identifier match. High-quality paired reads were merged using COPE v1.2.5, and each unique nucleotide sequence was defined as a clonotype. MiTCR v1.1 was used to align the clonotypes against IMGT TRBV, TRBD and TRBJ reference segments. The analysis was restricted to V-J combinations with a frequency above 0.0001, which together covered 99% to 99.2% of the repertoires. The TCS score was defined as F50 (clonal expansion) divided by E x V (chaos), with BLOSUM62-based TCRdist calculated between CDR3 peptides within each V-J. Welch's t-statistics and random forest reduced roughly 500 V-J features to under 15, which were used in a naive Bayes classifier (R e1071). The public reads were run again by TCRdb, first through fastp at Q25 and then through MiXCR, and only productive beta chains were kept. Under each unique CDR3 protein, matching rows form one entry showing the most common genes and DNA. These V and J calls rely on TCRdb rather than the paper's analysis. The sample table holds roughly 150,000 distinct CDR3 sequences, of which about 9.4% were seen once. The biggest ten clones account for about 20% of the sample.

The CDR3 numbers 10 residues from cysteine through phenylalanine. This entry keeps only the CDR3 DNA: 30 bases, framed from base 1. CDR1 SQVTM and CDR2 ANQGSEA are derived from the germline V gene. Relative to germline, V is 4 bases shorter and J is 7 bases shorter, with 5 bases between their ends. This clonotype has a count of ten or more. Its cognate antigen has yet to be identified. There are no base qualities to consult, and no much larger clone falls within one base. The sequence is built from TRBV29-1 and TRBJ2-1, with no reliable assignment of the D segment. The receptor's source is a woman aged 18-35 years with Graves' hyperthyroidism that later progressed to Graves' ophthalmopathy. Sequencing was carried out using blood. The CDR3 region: CSVGGNEQFF. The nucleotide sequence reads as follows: TGCAGCGTTGGGGGTAATGAGCAGTTCTTC.